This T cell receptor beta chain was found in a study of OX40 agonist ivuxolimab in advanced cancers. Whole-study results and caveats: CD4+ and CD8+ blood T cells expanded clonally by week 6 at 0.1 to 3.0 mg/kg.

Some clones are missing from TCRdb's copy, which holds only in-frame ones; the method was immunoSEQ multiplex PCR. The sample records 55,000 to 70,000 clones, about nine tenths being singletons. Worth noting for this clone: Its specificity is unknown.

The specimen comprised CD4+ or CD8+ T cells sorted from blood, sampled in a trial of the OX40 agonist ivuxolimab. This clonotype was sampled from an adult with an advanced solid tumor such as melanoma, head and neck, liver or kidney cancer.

DNA of the CDR3: TGTGCCAGCAGCGCAAACCCCAGCGGGGGGCCCCAGCATTTT. Protein product: CASSANPSGGPQHF. V gene TRBV9 combines with J gene TRBJ1-5; D might be TRBD1 (5 bases). Looked up from germline, CDR1 is SGDLS and CDR2 is YYNGEE. Trimming left V 3 bases short and J 9 bases short, with 16 bases between. The length of the CDR3 is 14 residues. The variable domain in full, completed from reference TRBV9 and TRBJ1-5, reads DSGVTQTPKHLITATGQRVTLRCSPRSGDLSVYWYQQSLDQGLQFLIQYYNGEERAKGNILERFSAQQFPDLHSELNLSSLELGDSALYFCASSANPSGGPQHFGDGTRLSIL.